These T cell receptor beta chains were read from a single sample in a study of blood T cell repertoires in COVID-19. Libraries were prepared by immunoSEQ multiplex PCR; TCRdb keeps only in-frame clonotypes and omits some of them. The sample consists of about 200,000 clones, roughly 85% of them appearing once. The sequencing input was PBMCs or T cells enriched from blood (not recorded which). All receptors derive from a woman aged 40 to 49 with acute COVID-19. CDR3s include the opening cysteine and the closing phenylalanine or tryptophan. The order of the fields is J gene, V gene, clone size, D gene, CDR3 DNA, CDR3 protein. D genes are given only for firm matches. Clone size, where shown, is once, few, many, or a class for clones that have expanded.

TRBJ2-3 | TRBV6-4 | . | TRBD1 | TGTGCCAGCAGTGACAGCGGGACAGGGACAGATACGCAGTATTTT | CASSDSGTGTDTQYF
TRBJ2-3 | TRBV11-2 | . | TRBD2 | TGTGCCAGCAGCTTGCGACTAGCAACGGATACGCAGTATTTT | CASSLRLATDTQYF
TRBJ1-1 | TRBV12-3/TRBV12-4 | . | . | TGTGCCAGCAGTTTTTCAGGTTCTGAAGCTTTCTTT | CASSFSGSEAFF
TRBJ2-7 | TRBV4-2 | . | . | TGTGCCAGCAGCCAAGATTGGTCCGCTAGCGAGTTCTACGAGCAGTACTTC | CASSQDWSASEFYEQYF
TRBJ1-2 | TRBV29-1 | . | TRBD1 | TGCAGCGTTGTACATCAGGGGGGCGATGGCTACACCTTC | CSVVHQGGDGYTF
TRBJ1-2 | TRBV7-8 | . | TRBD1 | TGTGCCAGCAGCTTAGGACAGGGGGCAGGGTATGGCTACACCTTC | CASSLGQGAGYGYTF
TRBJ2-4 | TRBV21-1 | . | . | TGTGCCAGCAGAACCAGACAGGGGCGCGCCAAAAACATTCAGTACTTC | CASRTRQGRAKNIQYF
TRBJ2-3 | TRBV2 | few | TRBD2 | TGTGCCAGCAGCGGGACTAGATCAGATACGCAGTATTTT | CASSGTRSDTQYF
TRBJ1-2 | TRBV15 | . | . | TGTGCCACCGGTCAGACAGCTAACTATGGCTACACCTTC | CATGQTANYGYTF
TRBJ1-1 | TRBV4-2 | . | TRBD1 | TGTGCCAGCAGCCAAAGTGGGACAGGTGGAACTGAAGCTTTCTTT | CASSQSGTGGTEAFF
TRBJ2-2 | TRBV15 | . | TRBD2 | TGTGCCACCAGCAGAGGGACTAGCGGGGCCACCGGGGAGCTGTTTTTT | CATSRGTSGATGELFF
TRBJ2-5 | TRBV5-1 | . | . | TGCGCCAGCAGCCCGACAAGGGGATGGCAAGAGACCCAGTACTTC | CASSPTRGWQETQYF
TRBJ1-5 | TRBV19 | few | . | TGTGCCAGTAGTATAAAGACGGAGGCTCAGCCCCAGCATTTT | CASSIKTEAQPQHF
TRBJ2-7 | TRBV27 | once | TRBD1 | TGTGCCAGCAGTTGGGACAGGGCATCCTACGAGCAGTACTTC | CASSWDRASYEQYF
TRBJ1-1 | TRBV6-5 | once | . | TGTGCCAGCAGTCGTACTTTGAACACTGAAGCTTTCTTT | CASSRTLNTEAFF
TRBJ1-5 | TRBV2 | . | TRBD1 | TGTGCCAGCAGTGAATCGTTACAGGGGGCTGGTCAGCCCCAGCATTTT | CASSESLQGAGQPQHF
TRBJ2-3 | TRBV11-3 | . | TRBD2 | TGTGCCAGCAGCTTAGGGGCTAGCGGGGCCGCAGATACGCAGTATTTT | CASSLGASGAADTQYF
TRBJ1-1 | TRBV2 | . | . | TGTGCCAGCAGTTTGACAGGCCTTCCGAACACTGAAGCTTTCTTT | CASSLTGLPNTEAFF
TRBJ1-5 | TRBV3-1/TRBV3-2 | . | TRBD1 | TGTGCCAGCAGCCCAGGACAGGGGCTTTATCCGTCCCAGCATTTT | CASSPGQGLYPSQHF
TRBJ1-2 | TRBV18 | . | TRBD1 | TGTGCCAGCTCACTAACCGGGACAGGGGGAGCTAACTATGGCTACACCTTC | CASSLTGTGGANYGYTF
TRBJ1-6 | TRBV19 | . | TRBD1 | TGTGCCAGTAAATTGACAGGGCGGAATTCACCCCTCCACTTT | CASKLTGRNSPLHF
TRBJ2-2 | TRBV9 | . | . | TGTGCCAGCAGCGTAGCTACCGGGGTGGGTCACGGCACCGGGGAGCTGTTTTTT | CASSVATGVGHGTGELFF
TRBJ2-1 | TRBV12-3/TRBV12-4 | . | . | TGTGCCAGCAGTTTGGTGGGCACGCAGTTCTTC | CASSLVGTQFF
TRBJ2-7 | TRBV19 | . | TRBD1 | TGTGCCAGTAGTATGGCAGGGGGTTCTCGGGAGCAGTACTTC | CASSMAGGSREQYF
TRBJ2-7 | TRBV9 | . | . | TGTGCCAGCAGCGTTAGCGTGAGTCCCTCCTACGAGCAGTACTTC | CASSVSVSPSYEQYF
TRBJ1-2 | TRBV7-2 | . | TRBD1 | TGTGCCAGCAGCGCCAGAGGAGACAGGGTTAACTATGGCTACACCTTC | CASSARGDRVNYGYTF
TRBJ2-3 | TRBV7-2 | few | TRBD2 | TGTGCCAGCAGCTTAATCGGGACTAGCGGGAGGAGGGTCACAGATACGCAGTATTTT | CASSLIGTSGRRVTDTQYF
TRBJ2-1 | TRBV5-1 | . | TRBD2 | TGCGCCAGCAGCCCAACGGCGGGAGGGCCCAATGAGCAGTTCTTC | CASSPTAGGPNEQFF
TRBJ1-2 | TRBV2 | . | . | TGTGCCAGCACAAGGGGGGGCGGGTATGGCTACACCTTC | CASTRGGGYGYTF
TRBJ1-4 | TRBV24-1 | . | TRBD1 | TGTGCCACCTCCCCGGGACAGGGGGTCGGAAAACTGTTTTTT | CATSPGQGVGKLFF
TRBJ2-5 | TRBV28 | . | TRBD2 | TGTGCCAGCAGTTCGGGACTAGCGGGATTTGGGGAGACCCAGTACTTC | CASSSGLAGFGETQYF
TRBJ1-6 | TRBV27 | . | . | TGTGCCAGCAGTTTAGTTGACAGCAATAATTCACCCCTCCACTTT | CASSLVDSNNSPLHF
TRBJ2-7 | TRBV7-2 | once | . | TGTGCCAGCAGCTTAGCGCGGGGCGGGAACTACGAGCAGTACTTC | CASSLARGGNYEQYF
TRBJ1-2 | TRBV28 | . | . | TGTGCCACCAGGTCGGGGTACTATGGCTACACCTTC | CATRSGYYGYTF
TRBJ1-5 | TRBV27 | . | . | TGTGCCAGCGGGCCAGGGGCTAGCAATCAGCCCCAGCATTTT | CASGPGASNQPQHF
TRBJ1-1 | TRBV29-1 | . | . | TGCAGCGTTGCTGCGGGGTGGGCTGAAGCTTTCTTT | CSVAAGWAEAFF
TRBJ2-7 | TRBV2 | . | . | TGTGTCAGCAGACTTCGTTGGGACACCTCCTACGAGCAGTACTTC | CVSRLRWDTSYEQYF
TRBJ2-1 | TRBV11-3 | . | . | TGTGCCAGTTCCGGAGGGACAGCCCCGTACAATGAGCAGTTCTTC | CASSGGTAPYNEQFF
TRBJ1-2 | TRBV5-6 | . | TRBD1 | TGTGCCAGCAGCTTGCCCGGACAGGGAGCTAACTATGGCTACACCTTC | CASSLPGQGANYGYTF
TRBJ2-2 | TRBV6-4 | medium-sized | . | TGTGCCAGCAGTGCGAGTAATACCGGGGAGCTGTTTTTT | CASSASNTGELFF
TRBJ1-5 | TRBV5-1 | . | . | TGCGCCAGCAGTTTTACAGGCGGGGGCTATCTTCAGCCCCAGCATTTT | CASSFTGGGYLQPQHF
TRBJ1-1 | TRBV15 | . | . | TGTGCCACCAGCAGGACAGCTGGGCGGGCTTTCTTT | CATSRTAGRAFF
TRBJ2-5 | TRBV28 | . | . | TGTGCCAGCAGTTCCAGGGGCCTGGAGACCCAGTACTTC | CASSSRGLETQYF
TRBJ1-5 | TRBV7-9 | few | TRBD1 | TGTGCCAGCAGCGCCCCCGGGACAGGGGGCGCCTATCAGCCCCAGCATTTT | CASSAPGTGGAYQPQHF
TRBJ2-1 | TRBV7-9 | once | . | TGTGCCAGCAGCTCGGGAGTTAGTGAGCAGTTCTTC | CASSSGVSEQFF
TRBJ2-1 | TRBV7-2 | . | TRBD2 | TGTGCCAGCAGCTCCGGGAGGGGACCCTACAATGAGCAGTTCTTC | CASSSGRGPYNEQFF
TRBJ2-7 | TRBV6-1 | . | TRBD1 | TGTGCCAGCAGTGAAAGACAGGGCCCCTACGAGCAGTACTTC | CASSERQGPYEQYF
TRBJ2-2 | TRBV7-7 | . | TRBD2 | TGTGCCAGCAGCTTAGGGCTAGCGGGGAGCGCGGACACCGGGGAGCTGTTTTTT | CASSLGLAGSADTGELFF
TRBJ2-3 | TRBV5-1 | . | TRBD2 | TGCGCCAGCAGCACCTCCTCACTAGCGGGAGTTACAGATACGCAGTATTTT | CASSTSSLAGVTDTQYF
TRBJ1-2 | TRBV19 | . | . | TGTGCCAGTAGTATAGCACAGGGTCGGGGCTACACCTTC | CASSIAQGRGYTF
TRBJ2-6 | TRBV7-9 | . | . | TGTGCCAGCAGCTTAGTAGGAGGAGCCGGGGCCAACGTCCTGACTTTC | CASSLVGGAGANVLTF
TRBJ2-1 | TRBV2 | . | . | TGTGCCAGTGCCCTCAGCGGAAGCTCCTACAATGAGCAGTTCTTC | CASALSGSSYNEQFF
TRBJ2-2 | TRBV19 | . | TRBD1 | TGTGCCAGTAGTATCCCTCGACAGGGGACCGGGGAGCTGTTTTTT | CASSIPRQGTGELFF
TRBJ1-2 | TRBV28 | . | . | TGTGCCAGCAGGGCTCGGAGGACCGCCTATGGCTACACCTTC | CASRARRTAYGYTF